This T cell receptor beta chain was sequenced for a study of OX40 agonist ivuxolimab in advanced cancers. On the study more broadly: Prior therapy, whether anti-PD-1, anti-PD-L1 or anti-CTLA-4, was allowed, and 35% to 40% had some. Study-wide results and caveats: Those patients achieving a partial response at 0.1-3.0 mg/kg showed among the lowest clonal expansion. Specificity for antigen went undetermined in the expanded peripheral T cells.

This CDR3 comprises 13 residues. With 4 bases removed from V and 3 bases from J, the gap between germline ends came to 11 bases. Germline assignment: CDR1 SGHNT and CDR2 YYREEE (reference sequence). As to this clone: Its antigen is not known.

The method was immunoSEQ multiplex PCR; TCRdb's version includes in-frame clones alone and lacks a portion of them. The sample lists 50,000 to 75,000 clones, approximately 90% occurring once. The material sequenced was CD4+ or CD8+ T cells sorted from blood, taken in a trial of the OX40 agonist ivuxolimab. V is TRBV5-4 and J is TRBJ2-7; weak D call: TRBD1 (5 bases). This TCR derives from an adult with an advanced solid tumor such as melanoma, head and neck, liver or kidney cancer. CDR3 sequence (DNA): TGTGCCAGCAGCCTGGACATGCGCTACGAGCAGTACTTC. Translated, it gives CASSLDMRYEQYF.